This T cell receptor (beta chain) was identified in a study of blood T cell repertoires in COVID-19. As for the study in general: Some COVID-19 samples were acute and others convalescent; all came from the United States, Italy and Spain. T cells, B-cell-depleted T cells, or PBMCs supplied cDNA or gDNA.

In the study's own analysis: Amplification of reference gene primers provided the estimated nucleated cell counts. This table comes from immunoSEQ multiplex PCR, and its TCRdb copy is limited to in-frame clones, with some not included. That table furnishes V, J and clone size, whereas the DNA furnished D and trimming. The table lists some 270,000 clones, more than 75% of them singletons. Germline lookup yields CDR1 MGHRA and CDR2 YSYEKL. The V and J ends lost 3 bases and 5 bases, in that order; junction bases with no gene match: 12. The CDR3 length is 19 residues. V and J are TRBV4-1 and TRBJ2-5; 16 bases agree with TRBD2. The sample consisted of peripheral blood. The source of this sequence is a woman aged 55-70 years who had recovered from COVID-19. The CDR3 DNA sequence: TGCGCCAGCAGCCATCCGGGACTAGCGGGGGGGCCGGGTCGGGAGACCCAGTACTTC. Its translation: CASSHPGLAGGPGRETQYF.